What follows describes a single TCR beta chain. It lacks a known antigen. It has no much larger one-base neighbor in the sample; base qualities were not kept. The collaborating institutions used their own protocols to collect whole blood in K2EDTA tubes. For TCRbeta analysis, collaborators shipped samples in one of three forms: frozen whole blood, isolated PBMCs, or DNA extracted from either of those sample types. The junction shows trimming of 4 bases on V and 7 bases on J, and the gene matches do not reach 9 bases of it. From its cysteine to its phenylalanine, the CDR3 spans 15 amino acids. Only the CDR3 portion is preserved as DNA: 45 bases, with reading frame beginning at the first base. CDR1 and CDR2, per the germline V gene (reference sequence), are SGHNT and YYREEE. This record belongs to a study of blood T cell repertoires in COVID-19 (dated by TCRdb to the early 2020s). Turning to the overall study: Samples covering the acute and convalescent phases of COVID-19 were provided by collaborators in the United States, Italy and Spain. The repertoires were made available in a free public database intended to serve as a resource for research on the immune response to SARS-CoV-2. Where available, HLA class I and class II types were taken from metadata supplied by the sample provider and were not determined by assay-based typing. The prospective study material was composed of cDNA or gDNA derived from T cells, B-cell-depleted T cells, or PBMCs. The samples were drawn from the first 160 participants of the ongoing ImmuneRACE study and from 1,200 or so subjects provided by 6 global collaborators. Deeply sampled blood TCRbeta repertoires from subjects exposed to, actively infected with, or recovered from COVID-19 were included in the dataset. A de-identified subject ID, COVID-19 status, age in years and sex were almost always included in the sample metadata. The paper as a whole reports these results and caveats: The quantity of clinical and demographic metadata differed by source and by participant and was supplied without curation.

The immunoSEQ Assay, a bias-controlled multiplex PCR, was used to amplify TCRbeta CDR3 regions from genomic DNA. The paper's processing steps were these. Within the assay, amplification of reference gene primers was used to estimate how many nucleated cells each sample contained. Sequence reads were collapsed and filtered to measure the absolute abundance of every unique TCRbeta CDR3 rearrangement. Productive Simpson clonality was computed per sample as the square root of Simpson's diversity index over productive rearrangements. Entries here come from immuneACCESS through TCRdb and include only in-frame sequences with V and J called. Some clones fail to appear in such tables; in the studies checked, an unresolved V gene covers under half of the shortfall, and the cause of the remainder is unknown. Clone size and V and J calls were adopted from that table, with D and trimming inferred from the DNA. This sample comprises about 300,000 clones, around 86% of them detected only once. Under 2% of the sample is held by the ten biggest clonotypes.

The source material was peripheral blood. The clonotype comes from a woman aged 45-59 years with acute or convalescent COVID-19. This chain is built from TRBV5-4 and TRBJ2-7, and TRBD1 matches 12 of the central bases. The nucleotides read TGTGCCAGCAGCGCAACGGGACAGGGGGCCTGGGAGCAGTACTTC. It specifies CASSATGQGAWEQYF.